Listed here is a single TCR beta chain. Trimming took off 5 bases at V and 4 bases at J, with 12 bases between the two ends. Germline lookup yields CDR1 MNHEY and CDR2 SVGAGI. This CDR3 region has 15 residues. These data belong to a study of OX40 agonist ivuxolimab in advanced cancers. Prior autoimmune disease or systemic immunosuppression barred patients. Using immunoSEQ multiplex PCR, the repertoire was profiled, and TCRdb retains in-frame clones only, with some absent. The sample lists 80,000 to 95,000 clones, around 84% occurring once. V usage is TRBV6-5 and J usage is TRBJ1-6, with D possibly matching TRBD1 (6 bases). The sequence was obtained from an adult with an advanced solid tumor such as melanoma, head and neck, liver or kidney cancer. Here the sequenced sample was CD4+ or CD8+ T cells sorted from blood, taken in a trial of the OX40 agonist ivuxolimab. The CDR3, as DNA: TGTGCCAGCAGTCTACAGGGACGTTATAATTCACCCCTCCACTTT. Translated: CASSLQGRYNSPLHF.